One and the same sample provided the 13 T cell receptor beta chains below, sequenced in a study of Ad26.COV2.S vaccination and SARS-CoV-2 variants. Treatment here: roughly 20 received Ad26.COV2.S at low or high dose, single or two shots; 5 received placebo; per-sample allocation not given. Sampling was performed 63 days after the first vaccine or placebo injection. Here immunoSEQ multiplex PCR was the method, and the copy in TCRdb shows in-frame clones only, minus some. The table has about 350,000 clones, 86% seen once; the top ten hold about 10%. The sequencing used peripheral blood, collected in a trial of Ad26.COV2.S vaccine versus placebo. The source is a person aged 18-60 years who received the Ad26.COV2.S COVID-19 vaccine or a placebo.

This rearrangement joins TRBV11-3 to TRBJ2-7, with 9 bases aligning to TRBD2. The CDR3 is 16 residues long. Germline trimming cut 0 bases from V and 2 bases from J; bases unmatched to any gene: 5. Germline CDR1 SGHNT, CDR2 YENEEA. The CDR3 sequence is CASSLDFAGGPYEQYF. CDR3 coding DNA: TGTGCCAGCAGCTTAGATTTTGCGGGGGGGCCCTACGAGCAGTACTTC.

The chain joins TRBV11-2 to TRBJ2-1; D is possibly TRBD2 (5 bases). From germline, CDR1 is SGHAT and CDR2 FQNNGV. V lost 7 bases and J 1 base, leaving 14 bases between the germline ends. This CDR3 comprises 15 residues. The CDR3, as DNA: TGTGCCAGCACCCCCCTCGGGGAATCCTACAATGAGCAGTTCTTC. This translates into CASTPLGESYNEQFF.

This chain connects TRBV18 to TRBJ1-4, with 7 bases that match TRBD1. V trimming: 5 bases; J trimming: 0 bases; junction bases outside the gene matches: 6. The germline V gene has CDR1 KGHSH and CDR2 LQKENI. The CDR3 spans 16 residues. The chain's CDR3 is CASSRMTGTTNEKLFF. The CDR3 coding sequence is TGTGCCAGCTCAAGAATGACAGGGACAACTAATGAAAAACTGTTTTTT.

This chain connects TRBV6-2 or TRBV6-3 to TRBJ1-5; a possible D gene is TRBD1 (6 bases). Germline CDR1 reads MNHEY; CDR2 reads SVGEGT. The CDR3 consists of 16 residues. V lost 2 bases, J lost 0 bases, and 11 bases lay in between. The CDR3 sequence is CASSYTGTSSNQPQHF. In DNA form, the CDR3 reads TGTGCCAGCAGTTACACCGGGACAAGTAGCAATCAGCCCCAGCATTTT.

The rearrangement joins TRBV7-2 to TRBJ1-5, with 8 bases fitting TRBD1. V lost 3 bases, J lost 6 bases, and 7 bases stayed unmatched. The CDR3 has 15 residues. Per the germline V gene, CDR1 is SGHTA and CDR2 is FQGNSA. The CDR3 nucleotides are TGTGCCAGCAGCTTCAGTCGGACAGGGAGTCAGCCCCAGCATTTT. It codes for CASSFSRTGSQPQHF.

This chain links TRBV19 with TRBJ1-5; a weak D match, TRBD1 (6 bases). V was shortened by 7 bases and J by 7 bases, with 11 bases between the two germline ends. The CDR3 is 12 amino acids. Germline V gives CDR1 LNHDA, CDR2 SQIVND (reference sequence). In DNA form, the CDR3 reads TGTGCCAGTAATACAGGGATACAGCCCCAGCATTTT. Its translation is CASNTGIQPQHF.

The chain couples TRBV29-1 to TRBJ1-3, with TRBD1 as a possible D gene (5 bases). Germline V gene data show CDR1 as SQVTM and CDR2 as ANQGSEA. V was clipped by 0 bases and J by 0 bases, with 12 bases between them. This CDR3 region has 16 residues. This chain's CDR3 is CSVEDRDLYSGNTIYF. The CDR3 DNA sequence: TGCAGCGTTGAAGATCGGGACCTCTACTCTGGAAACACCATATATTTT.

The CDR3 region has the DNA TGTGCCAGCAGTTCCGACAGGGCGACTCAAGAGACCCAGTACTTC. It encodes CASSSDRATQETQYF. This sequence joins TRBV28 and TRBJ2-5; TRBD1 aligns across 7 bases. Germline-derived CDR1 and CDR2 are MDHEN and SYDVKM. The V segment lost 4 bases and the J segment 2 bases; nucleotides outside the gene matches: 7. The CDR3 consists of 15 residues.

This clone was seen a single time. The V gene is TRBV27, the J gene TRBJ1-1, with TRBD1 as a possible D gene (5 bases). There are 14 residues in the CDR3. With 8 bases removed from V and 1 base from J, the gap between germline ends came to 14 bases. Germline V CDR1 and CDR2: MNHEY, SMNVEV (reference sequence). The CDR3 protein is CASEKGTGNTEAFF. The DNA of the CDR3 is TGTGCCAGCGAAAAGGGGACGGGGAACACTGAAGCTTTCTTT.

The chain carries TRBV7-9 and TRBJ2-2; 10 nucleotides match TRBD2. CDR3 length equals 17 residues. The germline V gene encodes CDR1 SEHNR and CDR2 FQNEAQ (reference sequence). V lost 8 bases and J lost 6; bases outside the gene matches: 15. CDR3 in amino acids: CASPPKRGGLGPGELFF. CDR3 DNA: TGTGCCAGCCCCCCAAAGCGGGGGGGCCTCGGACCCGGGGAGCTGTTTTTT.

CDR3 in amino acids: CASSDPGLPYNEQFF. As DNA, the CDR3 is TGTGCCAGCAGCGACCCGGGACTACCTTACAATGAGCAGTTCTTC. The rearrangement joins TRBV3-1 (or the pseudogene TRBV3-2) to TRBJ2-1; 7 bases map to TRBD2. Germline V gives CDR1 LGHDT, CDR2 YNNKEL (reference sequence). V was clipped by 5 bases and J by 4 bases; unmatched bases: 8. This CDR3 has 15 residues.

This clone was observed a few times. The genes are TRBV7-2 and TRBJ1-1, with 7 bases identical to TRBD1. The CDR3 sequence is 14 residues long. The J segment lost 2 bases and the V segment lost 4 bases, leaving 4 bases of the junction unmatched. From germline, CDR1 is SGHTA and CDR2 FQGNSA. DNA for the CDR3: TGTGCCAGCAGCTCGCAGGGGGGAAACACTGAAGCTTTCTTT. This sequence encodes CASSSQGGNTEAFF.

The DNA of the CDR3 is TGCGCCAGCAGCGCTACCGGGACATCTTACGAGCAGTACTTC. Translated, it gives CASSATGTSYEQYF. The V and J genes are TRBV5-1 and TRBJ2-7; D may be TRBD1 (6 bases). The CDR3 loop spans 14 amino acids. The V end was cut by 4 bases, the J end by 4 bases, with 15 bases between. In germline, CDR1 is SGHRS, CDR2 YFSETQ.